This is a list of T cell receptor beta chains from one sample in a study of molecular identifiers for immune sequencing clone quantification. MiXCR was run by TCRdb on the PCR reads, yielding one entry per CDR3 protein. In the table there are 20,000 or so distinct CDR3 sequences, about a fifth of which are singletons. The sequenced material came from naive CD8+ T cells from blood, with Jurkat cell RNA spiked in. The receptor source for this set is a human donor in good health. Some libraries in this study had Jurkat cell RNA spiked in. Both conserved end residues are part of each CDR3. The order of the fields is clone size, J gene, D gene, V gene, CDR3 DNA, CDR3 protein. D genes are given only for firm matches. A row's size may be missing; if present it is once, few, many or a size class.

abundance: few; j_gene: TRBJ2-7; d_gene: -; v_gene: TRBV10-3; CDR3nt: TGTGCCATCAGTGAGTCGAAGGGGCTAGGGTCCTACGAGCAGTACTTC; CDR3aa: CAISESKGLGSYEQYF
abundance: many; j_gene: TRBJ2-1; d_gene: -; v_gene: TRBV7-9; CDR3nt: TGTGCCAGCAGCTTAGAACCGGTCGCGGAGACTTCCTACAATGAGCAGTTCTTC; CDR3aa: CASSLEPVAETSYNEQFF
abundance: medium-sized; j_gene: TRBJ2-7; d_gene: -; v_gene: TRBV7-2; CDR3nt: TGTGCCAGCAGCTTATGGCAGGGCCTTTCCTACGAGCAGTACTTC; CDR3aa: CASSLWQGLSYEQYF
abundance: many; j_gene: TRBJ2-2; d_gene: -; v_gene: TRBV24-1; CDR3nt: TGTGCCACCAGTGACCTTGACCAGAACACCGGGGAGCTGTTTTTT; CDR3aa: CATSDLDQNTGELFF
abundance: many; j_gene: TRBJ1-1; d_gene: -; v_gene: TRBV6-5; CDR3nt: TGTGCCAGCAGTTACTCTGGGTCTTGGCGGGCCACTGAAGCTTTCTTT; CDR3aa: CASSYSGSWRATEAFF
abundance: many; j_gene: TRBJ2-3; d_gene: TRBD2; v_gene: TRBV28; CDR3nt: TGTGCCAGCAGTTTAAGGGCGGGAGGGCCAGCAGATACGCAGTATTTT; CDR3aa: CASSLRAGGPADTQYF
abundance: many; j_gene: TRBJ2-4; d_gene: -; v_gene: TRBV3-1; CDR3nt: TGTGCCAGCAGCCTACTAGCAGGGCGCCTAGCCAAAAACATTCAGTACTTC; CDR3aa: CASSLLAGRLAKNIQYF
abundance: few; j_gene: TRBJ2-5; d_gene: -; v_gene: TRBV7-2; CDR3nt: TGTGCCAGCAGCTTAATACACGTAGGCCGGGAGACCCAGTACTTC; CDR3aa: CASSLIHVGRETQYF
abundance: -; j_gene: TRBJ2-7; d_gene: -; v_gene: TRBV2; CDR3nt: TGTGCCATTTCCCCGGCGGGGGCTGGGTACGAGCAGTACTTC; CDR3aa: CAISPAGAGYEQYF
abundance: many; j_gene: TRBJ2-1; d_gene: TRBD1; v_gene: TRBV6-5; CDR3nt: TGTGCCAGCAGTCCCTCCACCCGACAGGGCCTCGGGAATGAGCAGTTCTTC; CDR3aa: CASSPSTRQGLGNEQFF
abundance: many; j_gene: TRBJ2-1; d_gene: -; v_gene: TRBV9; CDR3nt: TGTGCCAGCAGCGTAGCGGGAGATGAGCAGTTCTTC; CDR3aa: CASSVAGDEQFF
abundance: -; j_gene: TRBJ1-4; d_gene: TRBD1; v_gene: TRBV29-1; CDR3nt: TGCAGCGTGGAACAGGGGGAAAGGGGCGGTGAAAAACTGTTTTTT; CDR3aa: CSVEQGERGGEKLFF
abundance: many; j_gene: TRBJ2-1; d_gene: -; v_gene: TRBV11-2; CDR3nt: TGTGCCAGCAGCTTAGATGGGAGAGATGAGCAGTTCTTC; CDR3aa: CASSLDGRDEQFF
abundance: many; j_gene: TRBJ2-1; d_gene: -; v_gene: TRBV20-1; CDR3nt: TGCAGTGCTAGGTCGGGGGGCGGGGATGAGCAGTTCTTC; CDR3aa: CSARSGGGDEQFF
abundance: many; j_gene: TRBJ2-5; d_gene: -; v_gene: TRBV4-3; CDR3nt: TGCGCCAGCAGCCCTCGGGGGGAGACCCAGTACTTC; CDR3aa: CASSPRGETQYF
abundance: many; j_gene: TRBJ2-1; d_gene: -; v_gene: TRBV15; CDR3nt: TGTGCCACCAGCAGAGATTTGACTCCCAACAATGAGCAGTTCTTC; CDR3aa: CATSRDLTPNNEQFF
abundance: medium-sized; j_gene: TRBJ2-7; d_gene: TRBD2; v_gene: TRBV7-2; CDR3nt: TGTGCCAGCAGCTTATCCCCCCTGACGACTAGCGGTTACGAGCAGTACTTC; CDR3aa: CASSLSPLTTSGYEQYF
abundance: many; j_gene: TRBJ2-3; d_gene: -; v_gene: TRBV29-1; CDR3nt: TGCAGCGTTGATGAGGATACGCAGTATTTT; CDR3aa: CSVDEDTQYF
abundance: medium-sized; j_gene: TRBJ2-5; d_gene: -; v_gene: TRBV29-1; CDR3nt: TGCAGCGTCCCTGGACAGAGCCAAGAGACCCAGTACTTC; CDR3aa: CSVPGQSQETQYF
abundance: medium-sized; j_gene: TRBJ2-7; d_gene: TRBD2; v_gene: TRBV20-1; CDR3nt: TGCAGTGCTATTACTAGCGACCCTGAGCAGTACTTC; CDR3aa: CSAITSDPEQYF
abundance: -; j_gene: TRBJ2-3; d_gene: TRBD2; v_gene: TRBV9; CDR3nt: TGTGCCAGCAGCAGATTCGGGACTAGCGGGGACGATACGCAGTATTTT; CDR3aa: CASSRFGTSGDDTQYF
abundance: -; j_gene: TRBJ2-1; d_gene: -; v_gene: TRBV28; CDR3nt: TGTGCCAGCAGTTTTGCTCCAACCTACAATGAGCAGTTCTTC; CDR3aa: CASSFAPTYNEQFF
abundance: medium-sized; j_gene: TRBJ2-1; d_gene: -; v_gene: TRBV9; CDR3nt: TGTGCCAGCAGCGAGAGGGGAGGGGGCCATGAGCAGTTCTTC; CDR3aa: CASSERGGGHEQFF
abundance: -; j_gene: TRBJ1-5; d_gene: -; v_gene: TRBV27; CDR3nt: TGTGCCAGCAGTTTTAATGGTGAGGATCAGCCCCAGCATTTT; CDR3aa: CASSFNGEDQPQHF
abundance: many; j_gene: TRBJ2-7; d_gene: -; v_gene: TRBV12-3/TRBV12-4; CDR3nt: TGTGCCAGCAGTTTTGGGGGGTACGAGCAGTACTTC; CDR3aa: CASSFGGYEQYF
abundance: many; j_gene: TRBJ2-7; d_gene: -; v_gene: TRBV7-8; CDR3nt: TGTGCCAGCAGCTTATCCACTGGATACGAGCAGTACTTC; CDR3aa: CASSLSTGYEQYF
abundance: many; j_gene: TRBJ2-7; d_gene: -; v_gene: TRBV6-2/TRBV6-3; CDR3nt: TGTGCCAGCAGTTTTAAAATCGAGCAGTACTTC; CDR3aa: CASSFKIEQYF
abundance: -; j_gene: TRBJ1-5; d_gene: -; v_gene: TRBV6-6; CDR3nt: TGTGCCAGCAGTTACGGCAGGCCCAATCAGCCCCAGCATTTT; CDR3aa: CASSYGRPNQPQHF
abundance: many; j_gene: TRBJ1-1; d_gene: -; v_gene: TRBV5-1; CDR3nt: TGCGCCAGCAGCTTGGTAGGATTTGAAGCTTTCTTT; CDR3aa: CASSLVGFEAFF
abundance: -; j_gene: TRBJ2-7; d_gene: TRBD2; v_gene: TRBV28; CDR3nt: TGTGCCAGCAGGGTAGCGGGGGCCTACGAGCAGTACTTC; CDR3aa: CASRVAGAYEQYF
abundance: many; j_gene: TRBJ2-7; d_gene: TRBD1; v_gene: TRBV5-1; CDR3nt: TGCGCCAGCAGCTTTCGGACAGGGGGCGCGGAATACCCCTACGAGCAGTACTTC; CDR3aa: CASSFRTGGAEYPYEQYF
abundance: many; j_gene: TRBJ2-1; d_gene: -; v_gene: TRBV7-6; CDR3nt: TGTGCCAGCAGCTTAGTAGGGGATGAGCAGTTCTTC; CDR3aa: CASSLVGDEQFF
abundance: medium-sized; j_gene: TRBJ2-5; d_gene: TRBD2; v_gene: TRBV9; CDR3nt: TGTGCCAGCAGCGATACGTCTGGACTAGCTCGAGAGACCCAGTACTTC; CDR3aa: CASSDTSGLARETQYF
abundance: few; j_gene: TRBJ2-4; d_gene: -; v_gene: TRBV28; CDR3nt: TGTGCCAGCAGTTTTAGGGGTCTAGCCAAAAACATTCAGTACTTC; CDR3aa: CASSFRGLAKNIQYF
abundance: many; j_gene: TRBJ2-7; d_gene: TRBD2; v_gene: TRBV7-9; CDR3nt: TGTGCCAGCAGCACCCCAGCGGGAGGGCCTTACGAGCAGTACTTC; CDR3aa: CASSTPAGGPYEQYF
abundance: medium-sized; j_gene: TRBJ2-3; d_gene: -; v_gene: TRBV6-2/TRBV6-3; CDR3nt: TGTGCCAGCAGTTACTACCAGGGGCGCGGCACAGATACGCAGTATTTT; CDR3aa: CASSYYQGRGTDTQYF
abundance: -; j_gene: TRBJ2-1; d_gene: TRBD2; v_gene: TRBV28; CDR3nt: TGTGCCAGCAGTATAGGGACTAGCCCCCACAATGAGCAGTTCTTC; CDR3aa: CASSIGTSPHNEQFF
abundance: few; j_gene: TRBJ1-2; d_gene: -; v_gene: TRBV28; CDR3nt: TGTGCCACTCGCCTACGAGTGATGTATGGCTACACCTTC; CDR3aa: CATRLRVMYGYTF
abundance: few; j_gene: TRBJ2-1; d_gene: -; v_gene: TRBV20-1; CDR3nt: TGCAGTGTTTTAGATACGGGATCCTACAATGAGCAGTTCTTC; CDR3aa: CSVLDTGSYNEQFF
abundance: many; j_gene: TRBJ2-5; d_gene: -; v_gene: TRBV4-1; CDR3nt: TGCGCCAGCAGCCAAGATTGGGGGCAAGAGACCCAGTACTTC; CDR3aa: CASSQDWGQETQYF
abundance: many; j_gene: TRBJ1-6; d_gene: -; v_gene: TRBV14; CDR3nt: TGTGCCAGCAGCCCGAGGGGCCTGAGCTCCTATAATTCACCCCTCCACTTT; CDR3aa: CASSPRGLSSYNSPLHF
abundance: many; j_gene: TRBJ1-5; d_gene: -; v_gene: TRBV5-6; CDR3nt: TGTGCCAGCAGCTTAGGGAATCAGCCCCAGCATTTT; CDR3aa: CASSLGNQPQHF
abundance: -; j_gene: TRBJ2-3; d_gene: TRBD2; v_gene: TRBV7-2; CDR3nt: TGTGCCAGCAGCGCGTCACGGCGGGAGAATGTTCATGTGGATACACAGTATTTT; CDR3aa: CASSASRRENVHVDTQYF
abundance: many; j_gene: TRBJ1-2; d_gene: -; v_gene: TRBV25-1; CDR3nt: TGTGCCAGCAGTGTCACAGGAAACCATGGCTACACCTTC; CDR3aa: CASSVTGNHGYTF
abundance: -; j_gene: TRBJ2-3; d_gene: -; v_gene: TRBV7-9; CDR3nt: TGTGTCAGCGGCCAACCCGAATACCCAGATACGCAGTATTTT; CDR3aa: CVSGQPEYPDTQYF
abundance: few; j_gene: TRBJ2-3; d_gene: TRBD2; v_gene: TRBV14; CDR3nt: TGTGCCAGCAGCCCACTACTCGGGGGGTTTCGCACAGATACGCAGTATTTT; CDR3aa: CASSPLLGGFRTDTQYF
abundance: medium-sized; j_gene: TRBJ2-5; d_gene: -; v_gene: TRBV5-6; CDR3nt: TGTGCCAGCAGCTTACCCCTCCAAGAGACCCAGTACTTC; CDR3aa: CASSLPLQETQYF
abundance: many; j_gene: TRBJ1-5; d_gene: -; v_gene: TRBV27; CDR3nt: TGTGCCAGCAGGGGGGGGTTTAGCAATCAGCCCCAGCATTTT; CDR3aa: CASRGGFSNQPQHF